A selection of T cell receptor beta chains follows, all from one sample in a study of CD4+ T cells in melanoma. Data came from immunoSEQ multiplex PCR; TCRdb stores just in-frame clones and leaves some out. This repertoire shows some 150,000 clones, 92% found once; its top ten account for 1.5% to 1.7%. All receptors come from a human donor with melanoma. CDR3s include the opening cysteine and the closing phenylalanine or tryptophan. D genes are given only for firm matches. Clone size is not always given. Where it is, it says once, few, many or a class for expanded clones.

d_call	v_call	j_call	clone_size	cdr3_nt	cdr3_aa
NA	TRBV2	TRBJ2-2	NA	TGTGCCAGCAGCGAGGTCGTTACCGGGGAGCTGTTTTTT	CASSEVVTGELFF
NA	TRBV28	TRBJ1-5	NA	TGTGCCAGCCAGCATGGGGGGCTCAATCAGCCCCAGCATTTT	CASQHGGLNQPQHF
NA	TRBV5-1	TRBJ2-2	NA	TGCGCCAGCAAGGCAATAGCGAACACCGGGGAGCTGTTTTTT	CASKAIANTGELFF
NA	TRBV30	TRBJ1-4	few	TGTGCCTGGGGCTATAATGAAAAACTGTTTTTT	CAWGYNEKLFF
NA	TRBV6-5	TRBJ2-1	NA	TGTGCCAGCAGTTACTACCAGGGGGGGCCTCTTGAGCAGTTCTTC	CASSYYQGGPLEQFF
TRBD1	TRBV30	TRBJ2-1	NA	TGTGCCTGGAGTAGGGGGTCAGGGGGCAATGAGCAGTTCTTC	CAWSRGSGGNEQFF
TRBD1	TRBV5-6	TRBJ1-2	NA	TGTGCCAGCAGCTTGCGTATGGGACAGGGGGTCGCTGGCTACACCTTC	CASSLRMGQGVAGYTF
TRBD1	TRBV5-1	TRBJ1-1	NA	TGCGCCAGCAGGCCAGGGGGCGCCAGGGCTGAAGCTTTCTTT	CASRPGGARAEAFF
NA	TRBV19	TRBJ1-2	NA	TGTGCCACGGCTGCAGGGACAAAAATATATGGCTACACCTTC	CATAAGTKIYGYTF
TRBD1	TRBV9	TRBJ1-6	NA	TGTGCCAGCAGCGGACAGGGGAGGCTCGATAATTCACCCCTCCACTTT	CASSGQGRLDNSPLHF
TRBD2	TRBV2	TRBJ2-3	NA	TGTGCCAGCAAGGGAGGGGGAGCGGGGGACACAGATACGCAGTATTTT	CASKGGGAGDTDTQYF
NA	TRBV19	TRBJ2-7	NA	TGTGCCAGTAGTATCCCAGGCTATACCTACGAGCAGTACTTC	CASSIPGYTYEQYF
NA	TRBV9	TRBJ2-7	NA	TGTGCCAGCAGCGCCCGAGGGGCCGTCGACGAGCAGTACTTC	CASSARGAVDEQYF
NA	TRBV28	TRBJ2-1	once	TGTGCCAGCAGCCTGGGTCTGGTACGGCAGTTCTTC	CASSLGLVRQFF
TRBD2	TRBV29-1	TRBJ2-1	NA	TGCAGCGCCGAGGGAGGGGCGGACAATGAGCAGTTCTTC	CSAEGGADNEQFF
NA	TRBV2	TRBJ1-5	NA	TGTGCCAGCGAAACAGGGCGTTATAGCAATCAGCCCCAGCATTTT	CASETGRYSNQPQHF
TRBD1	TRBV5-1	TRBJ1-1	NA	TGCGCCAGCAGCTCGGACAGGGTGGCCACTGAAGCTTTCTTT	CASSSDRVATEAFF
NA	TRBV20-1	TRBJ1-2	once	TGCAGTGCCAGACGGAACTATGGCTACACCTTC	CSARRNYGYTF
NA	TRBV5-1	TRBJ2-5	NA	TGCGCCAGCAGAGTCCAGCAAGAGACCCAGTACTTC	CASRVQQETQYF
NA	TRBV11-2	TRBJ2-7	NA	TGTGCCAGCAGCTTAGTAGGGCCGAGAGACCCTATCCAGTACTTC	CASSLVGPRDPIQYF
TRBD1	TRBV6-1	TRBJ1-3	NA	TGTGCCAGCACCCTCGGGACAGGGCCGGGAAACACCATATATTTT	CASTLGTGPGNTIYF
TRBD1	TRBV5-1	TRBJ2-5	NA	TGCGCCAGCAGCTTAGCGGCACCAGGGGGCTCGGGGACCCAGTACTTC	CASSLAAPGGSGTQYF
NA	TRBV4-2	TRBJ2-7	NA	TGTGCCAGCAGCGGGACCGTACGACAGGAGGGCTCCTACGAGCAGTACTTC	CASSGTVRQEGSYEQYF
NA	TRBV5-1	TRBJ1-5	NA	TGCGCCAGCCGGGAGGGGACCCTTAGCAATCAGCCCCAGCATTTT	CASREGTLSNQPQHF
TRBD1	TRBV6-6	TRBJ1-2	NA	TGTGCCAGCAGCCCTTCGGACAGGTCGGATGGCTACACCTTC	CASSPSDRSDGYTF
NA	TRBV29-1	TRBJ1-5	NA	TGCAGCGCAATCTCGCCCAGGGCACGTAGCAATCAGCCCCAGCATTTT	CSAISPRARSNQPQHF
NA	TRBV5-1	TRBJ1-4	NA	TGCGCCAGCAGCCCGGCCGGATCCCAAGCCGGTGAAAAACTGTTTTTT	CASSPAGSQAGEKLFF
NA	TRBV6-6	TRBJ1-5	NA	TGTGCCAGCAGTTACCTGGACCGGATCAATCAGCCCCAGCATTTT	CASSYLDRINQPQHF
TRBD1	TRBV25-1	TRBJ1-1	NA	TGTGCCAGCAGTGGGGGACAGATGAACACTGAAGCTTTCTTT	CASSGGQMNTEAFF
NA	TRBV9	TRBJ2-1	NA	TGTGCCAGCGGGACGGGACCAGGGGATGAGCAGTTCTTC	CASGTGPGDEQFF
TRBD1	TRBV18	TRBJ2-7	NA	TGTGCCAGCTCACCCACGTCTGGGACAGGGGACGAGCAGTACTTC	CASSPTSGTGDEQYF
TRBD1	TRBV7-2	TRBJ2-1	NA	TGTGCCAGCAGCTTAAGGACAGGGCTAAATGAGCAGTTCTTC	CASSLRTGLNEQFF